One and the same sample provided the 11 T cell receptor beta chains below, sequenced in a study of T cell responses to AZD1222 COVID-19 vaccine. Generated by immunoSEQ multiplex PCR, the TCRdb table keeps only in-frame clones and is missing some. Seen here are roughly 180,000 clones, approximately 94% observed once, and the top ten hold 1.5% to 2%. The specimen was peripheral blood, collected 28 days after the second AZD1222 dose. The receptors were sampled from an adult who received the AZD1222 COVID-19 vaccine.

This chain connects TRBV11-2 to TRBJ2-4; D is unresolved. Looked up from germline, CDR1 is SGHAT and CDR2 is FQNNGV. The CDR3 extends over 13 amino acids. The ends were cut back, 5 bases at V and 5 bases at J, with 10 bases in the middle. DNA for the CDR3: TGTGCCAGCAGCCCTCGTACAGAAAACATTCAGTACTTC. Translating gives CASSPRTENIQYF.

The chain recombines TRBV7-9 with TRBJ1-6, with no clear D. CDR3 length equals 14 residues. With 1 base removed from V and 6 bases from J, the gap between germline ends came to 7 bases. CDR1 SEHNR and CDR2 FQNEAQ come from the germline V gene (reference sequence). The CDR3: CASSLEAVNSPLHF. The CDR3, as DNA: TGTGCCAGCAGCTTAGAAGCAGTTAATTCACCCCTCCACTTT.

This chain connects TRBV18 to TRBJ2-2; D gene ambiguous. Germline V gene sequence: CDR1 KGHSH, CDR2 LQKENI. The CDR3 consists of 18 residues. V lost 6 bases to trimming and J lost 1 base, with 21 bases between them. CDR3 region: CASSHRYPREENTGELFF. DNA for the CDR3: TGTGCCAGCTCCCATCGCTACCCGAGAGAAGAGAACACCGGGGAGCTGTTTTTT.

The chain recombines TRBV6-5 with TRBJ2-3, with 9 bases aligning to TRBD2. V was pared by 6 bases and J by 0 bases, with 4 bases of the junction left unmatched. CDR1 and CDR2 (germline): MNHEY, SVGAGI. The CDR3 has 15 residues. This CDR3 is CASSPGLASTDTQYF. In DNA form, the CDR3 reads TGTGCCAGCAGCCCGGGACTAGCCAGCACAGATACGCAGTATTTT.

This sequence joins TRBV7-9 and TRBJ2-2; 9 bases fit TRBD1. CDR1 SEHNR and CDR2 FQNEAQ come from the germline V gene (reference sequence). V gave up 5 bases and J gave up 3 bases; unmatched junction bases: 7. This CDR3 is built from 16 residues. CDR3 DNA sequence: TGTGCCAGCAGCCTTCGGACAGGGGAGGACACCGGGGAGCTGTTTTTT. Its protein is CASSLRTGEDTGELFF. The full variable domain, with the rest looked up from reference TRBV7-9 and TRBJ2-2, is DTGVSQNPRHKITKRGQNVTFRCDPISEHNRLYWYRQTLGQGPEFLTYFQNEAQLEKSRLLSDRFSAERPKGSFSTLEIQRTEQGDSAMYLCASSLRTGEDTGELFFGEGSRLTVL.

The chain couples TRBV6-1 to TRBJ2-1, with no clear D. The V and J ends lost 3 bases and 5 bases respectively, with 14 bases between them. This CDR3 comprises 15 residues. Germline-derived CDR1 and CDR2 are MNHNS and SASEGT. CDR3 region: CASSDVPNSNNEQFF. For the CDR3, the DNA is TGTGCCAGCAGTGACGTCCCAAACTCAAACAATGAGCAGTTCTTC.

In this sample, this clone turned up a few times. J is TRBJ2-7 and V is TRBV11-2; perhaps TRBD2 as D (6 bases). Germline loops: CDR1 SGHAT, CDR2 FQNNGV. V was clipped by 0 bases and J by 3 bases, with 12 bases between them. CDR3 length: 15 amino acids. The DNA of the CDR3 is TGTGCCAGCAGCTTAGAAGGGACTGGCTTCTACGAGCAGTACTTC. The encoded protein is CASSLEGTGFYEQYF.

The chain recombines TRBV12-5 with TRBJ1-1, with 7 bases fitting TRBD1. The CDR3 length is 14 residues. Germline CDR1 LGHNT, CDR2 FRNRAP. After removal of 4 bases from V and 7 bases from J, the junction contained 9 bases not matched to a gene. CDR3 residues: CASGSNTGADEAFF. In nucleotides, the CDR3 is TGTGCTAGTGGTTCCAATACAGGGGCGGATGAAGCTTTCTTT. The full variable domain, its missing parts supplied by reference TRBV12-5 and TRBJ1-1, is DARVTQTPRHKVTEMGQEVTMRCQPILGHNTVFWYRQTMMQGLELLAYFRNRAPLDDSGMPKDRFSAEMPDATLATLKIQPSEPRDSAVYFCASGSNTGADEAFFGQGTRLTVV.

Concerning this clone: The identical CDR3 is also encoded by other nucleotide sequences in the sample. V usage is TRBV5-1 and J usage is TRBJ2-5; a possible D gene is TRBD1 (6 bases). V was cut by 1 base and J by 2 bases, with 9 bases left in between. Germline-derived CDR1 and CDR2 are SGHRS and YFSETQ. The CDR3 spans 14 residues. CDR3 in DNA: TGCGCCAGCAGCTTGTCAGGGGTACAAGAGACCCAGTACTTC. As protein: CASSLSGVQETQYF.

The chain joins TRBV27 to TRBJ2-1, with no clear D. The CDR3 has 15 amino acids. The V gene lost 7 bases and the J gene lost 5 bases, with 18 bases spanning the gap. The germline V gene encodes CDR1 MNHEY and CDR2 SMNVEV (reference sequence). The CDR3: CASTPHGSAHNEQFF. The CDR3 coding sequence is TGTGCCAGCACCCCCCACGGGTCGGCACACAATGAGCAGTTCTTC.

The chain joins TRBV28 to TRBJ2-1; 9 positions match TRBD1. This CDR3 has 15 amino acids. Trimming took 8 bases from V and 1 from J; bases not matched to a gene: 6. The germline CDR1 and CDR2 sequences are MDHEN and SYDVKM. The DNA of the CDR3 is TGTGCCAGCGCCAGGACAGGGGTGTCCTACAATGAGCAGTTCTTC. The encoded protein is CASARTGVSYNEQFF.